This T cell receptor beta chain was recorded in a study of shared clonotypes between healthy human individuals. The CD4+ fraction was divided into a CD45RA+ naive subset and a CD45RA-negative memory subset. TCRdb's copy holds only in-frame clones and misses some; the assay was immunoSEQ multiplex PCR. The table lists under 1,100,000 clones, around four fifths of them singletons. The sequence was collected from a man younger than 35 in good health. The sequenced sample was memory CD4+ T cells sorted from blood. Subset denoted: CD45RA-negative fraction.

CDR3 sequence reads: CASSHGVAQGGGTQYF. The CDR3 bases are TGTGCCAGCAGCCACGGGGTAGCACAAGGGGGAGGGACCCAGTACTTC. The rearrangement uses TRBV7-2 and TRBJ2-5, with D possibly called TRBD1 or TRBD2 (6 bases each). V was shortened by 5 bases and J by 7 bases, with 23 bases between the two germline ends. Per germline, CDR1 SGHTA and CDR2 FQGNSA. This CDR3 region has 16 residues.